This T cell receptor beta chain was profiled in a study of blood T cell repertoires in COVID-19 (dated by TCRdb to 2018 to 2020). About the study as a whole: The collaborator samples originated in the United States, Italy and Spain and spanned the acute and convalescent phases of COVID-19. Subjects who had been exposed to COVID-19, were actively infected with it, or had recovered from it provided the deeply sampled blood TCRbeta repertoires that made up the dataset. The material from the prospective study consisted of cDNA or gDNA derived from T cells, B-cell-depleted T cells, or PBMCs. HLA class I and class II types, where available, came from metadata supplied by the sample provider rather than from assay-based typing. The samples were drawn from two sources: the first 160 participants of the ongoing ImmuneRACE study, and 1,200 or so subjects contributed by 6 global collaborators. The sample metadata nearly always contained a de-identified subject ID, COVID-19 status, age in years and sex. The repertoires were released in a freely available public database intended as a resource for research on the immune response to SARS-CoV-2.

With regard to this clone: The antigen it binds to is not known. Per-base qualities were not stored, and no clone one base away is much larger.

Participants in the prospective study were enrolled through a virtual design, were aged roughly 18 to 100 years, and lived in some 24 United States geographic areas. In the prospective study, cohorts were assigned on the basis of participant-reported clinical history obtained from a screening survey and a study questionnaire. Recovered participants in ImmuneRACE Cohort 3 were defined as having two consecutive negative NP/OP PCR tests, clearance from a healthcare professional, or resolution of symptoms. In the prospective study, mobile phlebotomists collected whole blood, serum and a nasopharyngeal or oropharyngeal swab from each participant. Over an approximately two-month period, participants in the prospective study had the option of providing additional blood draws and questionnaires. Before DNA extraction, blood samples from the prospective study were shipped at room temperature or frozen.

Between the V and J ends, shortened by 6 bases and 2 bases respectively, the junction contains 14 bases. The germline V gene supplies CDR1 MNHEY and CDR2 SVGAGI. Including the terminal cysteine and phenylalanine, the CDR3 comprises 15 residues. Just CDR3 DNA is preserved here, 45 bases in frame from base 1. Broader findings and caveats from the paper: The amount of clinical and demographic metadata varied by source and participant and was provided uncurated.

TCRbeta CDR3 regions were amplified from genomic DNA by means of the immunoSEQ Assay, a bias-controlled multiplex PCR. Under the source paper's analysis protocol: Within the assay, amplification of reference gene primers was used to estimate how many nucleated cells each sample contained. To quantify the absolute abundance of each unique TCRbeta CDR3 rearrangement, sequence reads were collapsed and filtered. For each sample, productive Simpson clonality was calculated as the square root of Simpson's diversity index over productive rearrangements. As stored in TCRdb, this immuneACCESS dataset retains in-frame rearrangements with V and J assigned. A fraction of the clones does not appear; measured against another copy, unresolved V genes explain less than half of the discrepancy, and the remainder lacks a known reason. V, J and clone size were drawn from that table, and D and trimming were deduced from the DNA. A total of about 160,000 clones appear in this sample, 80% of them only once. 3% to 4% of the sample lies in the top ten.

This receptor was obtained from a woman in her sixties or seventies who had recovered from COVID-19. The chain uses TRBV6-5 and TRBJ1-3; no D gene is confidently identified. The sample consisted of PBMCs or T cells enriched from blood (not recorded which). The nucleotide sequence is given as TGTGCCAGCAGAGCGAGTTGGGTCGCTGGAAACACCATATATTTT. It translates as CASRASWVAGNTIYF.